What follows is one TCR beta chain and its context. The data are from a study of T cell responses to AZD1222 COVID-19 vaccine. Clones were sequenced by immunoSEQ multiplex PCR, and TCRdb holds only the in-frame ones, with some missing. The sample consists of over 150,000 clones, about 89% of them appearing once. The origin of this receptor is an adult who received the AZD1222 COVID-19 vaccine. The specimen was peripheral blood, collected 28 days after the second AZD1222 dose.

This CDR3 is CASSQVGRDRAGGYTF. The CDR3 DNA is TGTGCCAGCAGCCAAGTGGGGCGGGACAGGGCCGGTGGCTACACCTTC. This rearrangement joins TRBV3-1 (or the pseudogene TRBV3-2) to TRBJ1-2, with 9 nucleotides matching TRBD1. The CDR3 consists of 16 residues. Losses at the gene ends were 1 base for V and 7 bases for J; bases not matched to a gene: 10. The germline V gene has CDR1 LGHDT and CDR2 YNNKEL (reference sequence).